This passage covers 17 T cell receptor beta chains from one sample sequenced in a study of beta chain features in type 1 diabetes. Since all of the isolated RNA was reverse transcribed, expressed TCRB transcripts were what got sequenced. TCRdb's copy holds only in-frame clones and misses some; the assay was immunoSEQ multiplex PCR. The profile covers about 330,000 clones, with 9.5% to 11% appearing a single time and around 0.015% taken by the ten largest. Sample: naive CD4+ T cells from blood. These receptors originate from a woman aged 25 to 45 in good health.

This clone was seen a handful of times. The CDR3 sequence: CASSRVYEQYF. CDR3 nucleotide sequence: TGTGCCAGCTCCCGGGTTTACGAGCAGTACTTC. J is TRBJ2-7 and V is TRBV28; D not certain. Trimming pared 8 bases from V and 4 bases from J, leaving 9 bases between. This CDR3 contains 11 residues. Germline values: CDR1 MDHEN, CDR2 SYDVKM.

A few counts support this clone. The CDR3 loop reads CASSLRQGSSGANVLTF. For the CDR3, the DNA is TGTGCCAGCAGCTTGAGGCAGGGTAGCTCTGGGGCCAACGTCCTGACTTTC. The gene calls are TRBV11-2 and TRBJ2-6; possible D gene TRBD1, 5 bases. The germline V and J ends were trimmed by 3 bases and 0 bases, with 12 bases remaining between them. The CDR3 is made up of 17 amino acids. Germline values: CDR1 SGHAT, CDR2 FQNNGV.

This chain joins TRBV4-1 and TRBJ1-4; 7 bases match TRBD1. Germline V CDR1 and CDR2: MGHRA, YSYEKL. With V trimmed by 0 bases and J by 6 bases, 7 bases remained unmatched. The CDR3 is 16 residues long. CDR3 residues: CASSQDGTGAYEKLFF. DNA of the CDR3: TGCGCCAGCAGCCAAGATGGAACAGGGGCGTATGAAAAACTGTTTTTT.

The V call is TRBV18, the J call TRBJ1-5; D possibly corresponds to TRBD1 (6 bases). The germline V gene has CDR1 KGHSH and CDR2 LQKENI. This CDR3 is 15 amino acids long. Trimming shortened V by 1 base and J by 5 bases, and 12 bases separated the two germline ends. The CDR3 DNA reads TGTGCCAGCTCACCACGGGGGGGGCATGATCAGCCCCAGCATTTT. Its translation: CASSPRGGHDQPQHF.

This chain joins TRBV29-1 and TRBJ1-3; D gene unclear. Germline CDR1 reads SQVTM; CDR2 reads ANQGSEA. The CDR3 extends over 15 amino acids. With 0 bases removed from V and 5 bases from J, the gap between germline ends came to 14 bases. CDR3 coding DNA: TGCAGCGTTGAAGATAACATGGGCGCTAGAAACACCATATATTTT. Protein sequence: CSVEDNMGARNTIYF.

The V gene is TRBV6-5, the J gene TRBJ2-1; D gene unclear. This CDR3 has 14 residues. Germline loops: CDR1 MNHEY, CDR2 SVGAGI. The V end lost 2 bases, the J end lost 6 bases, and 11 bases lay between the germline ends. The CDR3 bases are TGTGCCAGCAGTTACGATCTGCAGATCAATGAGCAGTTCTTC. The encoded protein is CASSYDLQINEQFF.

This clone came up a few times. The V and J genes are TRBV7-2 and TRBJ1-1; D not certain. There are 12 residues in the CDR3. V lost 3 bases to trimming and J lost 10 bases, with 12 bases between them. Germline CDR1 is SGHTA and CDR2 is FQGNSA. The DNA of the CDR3 is TGTGCCAGCAGCTTCCAGGCTCGGGGAGCTTTCTTT. Residues: CASSFQARGAFF.

The chain has TRBV5-4 and TRBJ2-7, with TRBD2 matching 13 bases. The germline CDR1 and CDR2 sequences are SGHNT and YYREEE (reference sequence). The J segment lost 0 bases and the V segment lost 4 bases, leaving 4 bases of the junction unmatched. The CDR3 sequence is 16 residues long. The CDR3 spells CASSLGLAGASYEQYF. The CDR3 coding sequence is TGTGCCAGCAGCCTAGGACTAGCGGGAGCCTCCTACGAGCAGTACTTC.

This clone has more than one count but fewer than ten. The rearrangement uses TRBV2 and TRBJ2-1; tentatively, D is TRBD1 (5 bases). CDR3 length: 14 amino acids. With 3 bases removed from V and 7 bases from J, the gap between germline ends came to 13 bases. Germline values: CDR1 SNHLY, CDR2 FYNNEI. The CDR3 DNA reads as TGTGCCAGCAGTGACCTCGACAGTATGAATGAGCAGTTCTTC. Its protein product is CASSDLDSMNEQFF.

V usage is TRBV5-6 and J usage is TRBJ1-2, with D maybe TRBD1 (6 bases). The CDR3 runs 13 residues. Trimming removed 3 bases at V and 4 bases at J, with 10 bases between. Per the germline V gene, CDR1 is SGHDT and CDR2 is YYEEEE. CDR3 region: CASSSQGPYGYTF. CDR3 nucleotides: TGTGCCAGCAGCTCGCAGGGGCCCTATGGCTACACCTTC.

The rearrangement links TRBV30 to TRBJ2-1, with 14 bases fitting TRBD2. Unmatched junction bases numbered 18, after V lost 8 bases and J lost 9 bases. The CDR3 sequence is 17 residues long. Germline V gives CDR1 GTSNPN, CDR2 SVGIG (reference sequence). CDR3 nucleotide sequence: TGTGCCGGGGCCAGGGGGACTAGCGGGAGAGGCATGGGTGAGCAGTTCTTC. It specifies CAGARGTSGRGMGEQFF.

The chain is built from TRBV5-5 and TRBJ2-1; D possibly corresponds to TRBD2 (5 bases). CDR1 and CDR2 from the germline V gene are SGHKS and YYEKEE (reference sequence). The CDR3 extends over 11 amino acids. The V and J ends lost 5 bases and 10 bases respectively, with 10 bases between them. CDR3 coding DNA: TGTGCCAGCAGTACCCAGCGGGAGCAGTTCTTC. Translation gives CASSTQREQFF.

This chain uses TRBV18 with TRBJ2-7, with 7 positions matching TRBD2. V dropped 5 bases and J dropped 2; count of bases not matched to a gene: 6. The CDR3 sequence is 14 residues long. The germline gives CDR1 KGHSH, CDR2 LQKENI. For the CDR3, the DNA is TGTGCCAGCTCAGCCGGGGGGTCTACCTACGAGCAGTACTTC. Amino acids: CASSAGGSTYEQYF.

The V gene is TRBV7-2, the J gene TRBJ2-2, with 10 bases fitting TRBD2. Germline CDR1 SGHTA, CDR2 FQGNSA. This CDR3 is 16 amino acids long. V shed 3 bases and J 4 bases; nucleotides not matched to a gene: 5. The CDR3 protein is CASSLLAGATTGELFF. The CDR3, as DNA: TGTGCCAGCAGCTTGCTAGCGGGAGCGACCACCGGGGAGCTGTTTTTT.

V and J are TRBV28 and TRBJ2-3, with a weak D call TRBD1 (5 bases). Germline values: CDR1 MDHEN, CDR2 SYDVKM. CDR3 size: 15 residues. The V end was cut by 11 bases, the J end by 0 bases, with 18 bases between. CDR3 protein: CAGAGATASTDTQYF. DNA for the CDR3: TGTGCCGGAGCAGGTGCGACAGCGAGCACAGATACGCAGTATTTT.

The CDR3 DNA is TGTGCCAGCTCAAGACAGGGGGAGGGCAATCAGCCCCAGCATTTT. Translating gives CASSRQGEGNQPQHF. The J gene is TRBJ1-5, the V gene TRBV18, with 9 bases lining up with TRBD1. The junction had 4 bases not matched to a gene; V was cut back by 5 bases and J by 2 bases. The CDR3 loop spans 15 amino acids. Germline-derived CDR1 and CDR2 are KGHSH and LQKENI.

The V and J genes are TRBV7-8 and TRBJ2-1, with TRBD1 matching over 8 bases. Germline CDR1 is SGHVS and CDR2 is FQNEAQ. V shed 0 bases, J shed 5 bases, and the junction held 6 bases outside the gene matches. The CDR3 runs to 16 residues. The CDR3 reads CASSLADRVPNNEQFF. The DNA for the CDR3 is TGTGCCAGCAGCTTAGCGGACAGGGTGCCAAACAATGAGCAGTTCTTC.